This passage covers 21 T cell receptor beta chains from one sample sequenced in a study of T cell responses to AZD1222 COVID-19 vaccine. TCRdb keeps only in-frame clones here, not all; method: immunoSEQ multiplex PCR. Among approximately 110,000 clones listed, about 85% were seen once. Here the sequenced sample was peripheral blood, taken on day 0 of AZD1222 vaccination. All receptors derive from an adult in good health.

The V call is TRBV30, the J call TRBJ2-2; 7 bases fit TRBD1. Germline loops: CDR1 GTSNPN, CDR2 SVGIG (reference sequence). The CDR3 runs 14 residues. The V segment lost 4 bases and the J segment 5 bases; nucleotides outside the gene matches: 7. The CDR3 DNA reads TGTGCCTGGATTTCGACAGGGCGGACCGGGGAGCTGTTTTTT. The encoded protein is CAWISTGRTGELFF.

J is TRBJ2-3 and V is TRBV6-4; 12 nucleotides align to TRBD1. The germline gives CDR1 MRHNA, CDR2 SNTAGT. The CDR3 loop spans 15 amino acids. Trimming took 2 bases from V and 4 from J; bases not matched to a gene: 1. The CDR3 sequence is CASSDGTGGPDTQYF. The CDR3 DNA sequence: TGTGCCAGCAGTGACGGGACAGGGGGCCCAGATACGCAGTATTTT.

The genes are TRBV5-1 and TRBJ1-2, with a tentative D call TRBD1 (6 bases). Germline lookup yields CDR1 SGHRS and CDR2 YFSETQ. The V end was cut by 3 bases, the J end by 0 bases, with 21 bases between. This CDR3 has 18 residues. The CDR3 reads CASSSPRGQTHTNYGYTF. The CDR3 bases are TGCGCCAGCAGCTCCCCCCGCGGACAGACCCACACTAACTATGGCTACACCTTC.

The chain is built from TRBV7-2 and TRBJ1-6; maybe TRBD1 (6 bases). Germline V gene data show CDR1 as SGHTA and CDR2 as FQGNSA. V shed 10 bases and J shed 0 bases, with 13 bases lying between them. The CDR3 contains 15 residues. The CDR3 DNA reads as TGTGCCACCACGGACAGAAGCTCCTATAATTCACCCCTCCACTTT. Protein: CATTDRSSYNSPLHF.

CDR3 coding DNA: TGTGCCTGGACAGGGGAAGTTAATTCACCCCTCCACTTT. It translates to CAWTGEVNSPLHF. The chain links TRBV30 to TRBJ1-6; TRBD1 might be the D (6 bases). Germline assignment: CDR1 GTSNPN and CDR2 SVGIG (reference sequence). V lost 4 bases to trimming and J lost 6 bases, with 10 bases between them. The CDR3 extends over 13 amino acids. Complete variable domain (other parts from reference TRBV30 and TRBJ1-6): SQTIHQWPATLVQPVGSPLSLECTVEGTSNPNLYWYRQAAGRGLQLLFYSVGIGQISSEVPQNLSASRPQDRQFILSSKKLLLSDSGFYLCAWTGEVNSPLHFGNGTRLTVT.

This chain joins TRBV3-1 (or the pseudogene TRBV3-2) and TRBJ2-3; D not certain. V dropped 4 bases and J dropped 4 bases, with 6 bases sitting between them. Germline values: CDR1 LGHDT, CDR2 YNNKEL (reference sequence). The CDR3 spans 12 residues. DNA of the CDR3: TGTGCCAGCAGCCCCAGTCCAGATACGCAGTATTTT. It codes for CASSPSPDTQYF.

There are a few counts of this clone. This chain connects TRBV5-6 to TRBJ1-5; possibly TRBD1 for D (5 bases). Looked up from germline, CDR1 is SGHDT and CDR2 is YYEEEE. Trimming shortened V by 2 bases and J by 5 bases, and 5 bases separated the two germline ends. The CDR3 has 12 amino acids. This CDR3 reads CASSFRDQPQHF. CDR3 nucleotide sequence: TGTGCCAGCAGCTTCAGGGATCAGCCCCAGCATTTT.

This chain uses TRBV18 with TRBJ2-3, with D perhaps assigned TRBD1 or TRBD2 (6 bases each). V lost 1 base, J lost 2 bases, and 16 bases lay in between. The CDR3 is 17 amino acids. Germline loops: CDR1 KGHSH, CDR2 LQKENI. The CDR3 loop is CASSPRGGGTYTDTQYF. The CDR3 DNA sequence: TGTGCCAGCTCACCACGAGGAGGGGGGACATACACAGATACGCAGTATTTT.

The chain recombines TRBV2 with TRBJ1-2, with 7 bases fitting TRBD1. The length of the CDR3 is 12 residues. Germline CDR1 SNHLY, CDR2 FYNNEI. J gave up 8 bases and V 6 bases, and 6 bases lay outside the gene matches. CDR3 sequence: CASRRQGYGYTF. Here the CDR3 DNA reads TGTGCCAGCAGGAGACAGGGATACGGCTACACCTTC. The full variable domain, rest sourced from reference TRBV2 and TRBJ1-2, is EPEVTQTPSHQVTQMGQEVILRCVPISNHLYFYWYRQILGQKVEFLVSFYNNEISEKSEIFDDQFSVERPDGSNFTLKIRSTKLEDSAMYFCASRRQGYGYTFGSGTRLTVV.

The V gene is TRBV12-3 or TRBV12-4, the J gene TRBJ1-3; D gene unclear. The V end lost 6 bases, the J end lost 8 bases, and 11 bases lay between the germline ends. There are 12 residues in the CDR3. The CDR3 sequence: CASSHPLDTIYF. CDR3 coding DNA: TGTGCCAGCAGCCACCCTTTGGACACCATATATTTT.

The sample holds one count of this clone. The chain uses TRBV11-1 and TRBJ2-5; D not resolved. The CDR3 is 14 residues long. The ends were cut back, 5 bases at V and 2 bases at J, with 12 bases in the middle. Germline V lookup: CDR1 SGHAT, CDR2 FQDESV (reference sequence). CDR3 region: CASSARLGQETQYF. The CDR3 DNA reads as TGTGCCAGCAGCGCGAGGCTAGGGCAAGAGACCCAGTACTTC. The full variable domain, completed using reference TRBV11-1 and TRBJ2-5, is EAEVAQSPRYKITEKSQAVAFWCDPISGHATLYWYRQILGQGPELLVQFQDESVVDDSQLPKDRFSAERLKGVDSTLKIQPAELGDSAMYLCASSARLGQETQYFGPGTRLLVL.

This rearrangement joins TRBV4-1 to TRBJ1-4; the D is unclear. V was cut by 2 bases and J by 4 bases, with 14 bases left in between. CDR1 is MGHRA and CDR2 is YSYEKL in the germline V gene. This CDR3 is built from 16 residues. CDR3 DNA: TGCGCCAGCAGCCAATTAGTGACGGGCAGTAATGAAAAACTGTTTTTT. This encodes CASSQLVTGSNEKLFF.

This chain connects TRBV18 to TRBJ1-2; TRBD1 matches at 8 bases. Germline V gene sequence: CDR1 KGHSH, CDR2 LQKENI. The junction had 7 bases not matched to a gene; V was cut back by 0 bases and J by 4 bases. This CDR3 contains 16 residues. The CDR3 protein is CASSPPGQEAAYGYTF. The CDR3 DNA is TGTGCCAGCTCACCACCGGGACAGGAGGCCGCCTATGGCTACACCTTC.

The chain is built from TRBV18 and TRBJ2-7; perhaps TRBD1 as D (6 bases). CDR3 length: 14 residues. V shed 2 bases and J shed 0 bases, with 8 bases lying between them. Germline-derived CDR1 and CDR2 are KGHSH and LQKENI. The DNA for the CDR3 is TGTGCCAGCTCACCAATAGGGGGCTCCTACGAGCAGTACTTC. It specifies CASSPIGGSYEQYF.

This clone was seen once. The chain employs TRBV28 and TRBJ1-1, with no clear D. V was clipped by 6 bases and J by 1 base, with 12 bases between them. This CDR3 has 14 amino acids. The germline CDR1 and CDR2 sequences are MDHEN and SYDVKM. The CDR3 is CASSYDSTNTEAFF. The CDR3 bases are TGTGCCAGCAGCTATGACTCTACGAACACTGAAGCTTTCTTT.

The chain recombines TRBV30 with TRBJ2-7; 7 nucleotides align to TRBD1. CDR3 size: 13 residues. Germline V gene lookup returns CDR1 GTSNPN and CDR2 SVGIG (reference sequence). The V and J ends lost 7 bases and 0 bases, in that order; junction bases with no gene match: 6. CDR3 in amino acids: CASNRDSSYEQYF. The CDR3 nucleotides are TGTGCCTCCAACCGGGACAGCTCCTACGAGCAGTACTTC.

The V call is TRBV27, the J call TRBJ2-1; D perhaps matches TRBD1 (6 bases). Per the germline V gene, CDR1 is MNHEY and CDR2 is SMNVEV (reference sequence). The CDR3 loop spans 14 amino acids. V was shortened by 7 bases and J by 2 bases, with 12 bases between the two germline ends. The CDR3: CASTQQGPYNEQFF. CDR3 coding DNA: TGTGCCAGCACCCAACAGGGCCCCTACAATGAGCAGTTCTTC.

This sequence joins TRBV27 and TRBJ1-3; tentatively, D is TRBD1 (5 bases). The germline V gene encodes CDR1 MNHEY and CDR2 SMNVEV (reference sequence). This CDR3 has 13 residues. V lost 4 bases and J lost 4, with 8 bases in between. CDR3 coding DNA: TGTGCCAGCAGTTCAGGACAAGGAAACACCATATATTTT. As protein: CASSSGQGNTIYF.

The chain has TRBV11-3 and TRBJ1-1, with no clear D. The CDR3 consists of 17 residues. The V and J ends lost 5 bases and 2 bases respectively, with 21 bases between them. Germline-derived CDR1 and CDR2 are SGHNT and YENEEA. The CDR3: CASSLYRGSSGNTEAFF. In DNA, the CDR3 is TGTGCCAGCAGCCTTTACCGAGGGAGCTCGGGAAACACTGAAGCTTTCTTT.

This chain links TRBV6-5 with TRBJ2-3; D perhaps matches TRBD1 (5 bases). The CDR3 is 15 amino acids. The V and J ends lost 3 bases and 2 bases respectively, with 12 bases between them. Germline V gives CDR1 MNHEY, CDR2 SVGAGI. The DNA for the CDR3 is TGTGCCAGCAGTTATGGCAGGGTTTACACAGATACGCAGTATTTT. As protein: CASSYGRVYTDTQYF.

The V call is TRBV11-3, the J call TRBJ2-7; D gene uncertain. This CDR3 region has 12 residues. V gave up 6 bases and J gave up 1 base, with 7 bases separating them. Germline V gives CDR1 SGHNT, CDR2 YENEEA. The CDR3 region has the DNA TGTGCCAGCAGGGGAAGATCCTACGAGCAGTACTTC. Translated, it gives CASRGRSYEQYF.